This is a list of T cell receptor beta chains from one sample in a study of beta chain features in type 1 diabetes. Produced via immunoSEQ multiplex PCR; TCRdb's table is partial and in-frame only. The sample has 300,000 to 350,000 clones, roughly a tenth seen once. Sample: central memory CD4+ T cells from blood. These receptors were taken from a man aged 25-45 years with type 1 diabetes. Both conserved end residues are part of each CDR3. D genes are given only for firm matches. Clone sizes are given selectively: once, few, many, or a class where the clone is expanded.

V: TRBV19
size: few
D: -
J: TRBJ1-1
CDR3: CASSDRPTEAFF
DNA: TGTGCCAGTAGCGACAGGCCCACTGAAGCTTTCTTT

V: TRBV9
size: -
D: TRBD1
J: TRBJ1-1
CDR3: CASSVLGQGAEAFF
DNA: TGTGCCAGCAGCGTCCTCGGACAGGGGGCTGAAGCTTTCTTT

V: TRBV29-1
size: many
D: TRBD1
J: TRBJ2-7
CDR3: CSVESTQGARNEQYF
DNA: TGCAGCGTTGAATCAACTCAGGGGGCCAGGAACGAGCAGTACTTC

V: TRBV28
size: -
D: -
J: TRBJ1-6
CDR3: CASTLPRVAPLHF
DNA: TGTGCCAGCACCCTTCCAAGGGTCGCACCCCTCCACTTT

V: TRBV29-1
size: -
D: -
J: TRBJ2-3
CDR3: CSVVAYTDTQYF
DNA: TGCAGCGTTGTTGCTTACACAGATACGCAGTATTTT

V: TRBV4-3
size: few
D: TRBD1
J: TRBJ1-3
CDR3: CASSQDSQGGAGNTIYF
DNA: TGCGCCAGCAGCCAAGACAGCCAGGGGGGCGCTGGAAACACCATATATTTT

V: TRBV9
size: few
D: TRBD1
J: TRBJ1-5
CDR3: CASSADRADQPQHF
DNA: TGTGCCAGCAGCGCCGACAGGGCGGATCAGCCCCAGCATTTT

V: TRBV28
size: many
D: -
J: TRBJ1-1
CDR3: CASKEGLEGTEAFF
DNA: TGTGCCAGCAAGGAAGGTCTGGAAGGCACTGAAGCTTTCTTT

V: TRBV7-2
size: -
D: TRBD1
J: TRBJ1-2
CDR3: CASSRGQGKGYGYTF
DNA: TGTGCCAGCAGTCGTGGACAGGGTAAAGGCTATGGCTACACCTTC

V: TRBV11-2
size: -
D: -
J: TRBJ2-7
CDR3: CASSFGAGRKNPYEQYF
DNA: TGTGCCAGCAGCTTTGGGGCCGGCAGGAAGAACCCCTACGAGCAGTACTTC

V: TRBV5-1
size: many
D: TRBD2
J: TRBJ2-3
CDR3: CASSFGLAGASTDTQYF
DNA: TGCGCCAGCAGCTTTGGACTAGCGGGGGCCTCCACAGATACGCAGTATTTT

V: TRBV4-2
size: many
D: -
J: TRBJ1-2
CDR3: CASSPTAWGDYGYTF
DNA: TGTGCCAGCAGCCCCACCGCATGGGGGGACTATGGCTACACCTTC

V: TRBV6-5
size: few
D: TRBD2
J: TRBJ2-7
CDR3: CASSYSRGGSYEQYF
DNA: TGTGCCAGCAGTTACTCTCGGGGGGGCTCCTACGAGCAGTACTTC

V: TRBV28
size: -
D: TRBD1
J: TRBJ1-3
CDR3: CASSSTGAGNTIYF
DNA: TGTGCCAGCAGCTCGACAGGGGCCGGAAACACCATATATTTT

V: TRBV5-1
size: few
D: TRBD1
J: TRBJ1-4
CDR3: CASSLGVGRGAKLFF
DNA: TGCGCCAGCAGCTTGGGAGTCGGCAGGGGGGCGAAACTGTTTTTT

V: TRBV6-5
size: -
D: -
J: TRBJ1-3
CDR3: CASSYGSSGNTIYF
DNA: TGTGCCAGCAGTTACGGCAGCTCTGGAAACACCATATATTTT

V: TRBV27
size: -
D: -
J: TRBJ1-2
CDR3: CASSPSEKYGYTF
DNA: TGTGCCAGCAGTCCCTCCGAGAAGTATGGCTACACCTTC

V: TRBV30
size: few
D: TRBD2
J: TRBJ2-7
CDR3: CAWSGEGVYEQYF
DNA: TGTGCCTGGAGCGGGGAGGGAGTGTACGAGCAGTACTTC

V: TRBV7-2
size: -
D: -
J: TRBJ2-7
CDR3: CASSQRDEQYF
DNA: TGTGCCAGCTCCCAGAGGGACGAGCAGTACTTC

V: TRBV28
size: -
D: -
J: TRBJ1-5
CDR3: CASVRGFTNQPQHF
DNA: TGTGCCAGCGTCCGAGGTTTCACGAACCAGCCCCAGCATTTT

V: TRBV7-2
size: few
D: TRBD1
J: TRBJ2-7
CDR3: CASSLGGTGGYEQYF
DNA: TGTGCCAGCAGCTTGGGAGGGACAGGGGGCTACGAGCAGTACTTC

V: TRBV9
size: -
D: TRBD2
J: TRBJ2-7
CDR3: CASSVGGFGGGSYEQYF
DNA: TGTGCCAGCAGCGTAGGAGGCTTTGGCGGGGGATCCTACGAGCAGTACTTC

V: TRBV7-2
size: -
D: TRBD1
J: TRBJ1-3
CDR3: CASSLNPGGSGNTIYF
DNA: TGTGCCAGCAGCTTAAACCCAGGGGGATCTGGAAACACCATATATTTT

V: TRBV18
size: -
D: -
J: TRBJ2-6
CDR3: CASSSRQVLSGANVLTF
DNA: TGTGCCAGCTCATCCAGACAGGTACTCTCTGGGGCCAACGTCCTGACTTTC

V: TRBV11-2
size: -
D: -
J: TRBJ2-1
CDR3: CASSLRDMGYNEQFF
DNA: TGTGCCAGCAGCTTACGGGACATGGGTTACAATGAGCAGTTCTTC

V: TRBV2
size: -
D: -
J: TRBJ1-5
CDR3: CASSVGGSGNQPQHF
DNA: TGTGCCAGCAGTGTCGGGGGGAGCGGCAATCAGCCCCAGCATTTT

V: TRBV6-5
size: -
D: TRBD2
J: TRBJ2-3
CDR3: CASSYLGLEADTQYF
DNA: TGTGCCAGCAGTTACCTCGGACTAGAGGCAGATACGCAGTATTTT

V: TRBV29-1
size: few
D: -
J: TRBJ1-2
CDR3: CSVTRTENYGYTF
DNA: TGCAGCGTTACCCGGACAGAAAACTATGGCTACACCTTC

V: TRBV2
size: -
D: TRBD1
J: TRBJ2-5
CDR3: CASSRTGSARETQYF
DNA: TGTGCCAGCAGTAGGACAGGGTCAGCCCGGGAGACCCAGTACTTC

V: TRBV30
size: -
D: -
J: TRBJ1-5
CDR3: CAWSFSGGNQPQHF
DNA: TGTGCCTGGAGTTTCAGTGGGGGCAATCAGCCCCAGCATTTT

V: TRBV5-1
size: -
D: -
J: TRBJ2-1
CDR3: CASRPTVGANNEQFF
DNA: TGCGCCAGCAGGCCGACAGTGGGGGCGAACAATGAGCAGTTCTTC

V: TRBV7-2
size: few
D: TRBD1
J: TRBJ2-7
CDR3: CASSASGTGGTYEQYF
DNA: TGTGCCAGCAGCGCCTCCGGGACAGGGGGGACCTACGAGCAGTACTTC

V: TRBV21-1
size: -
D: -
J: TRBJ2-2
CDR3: CASSPRDPRAGELFF
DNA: TGTGCCAGCAGCCCGCGGGACCCACGGGCCGGGGAGCTGTTTTTT

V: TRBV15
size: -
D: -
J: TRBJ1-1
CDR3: CATSDPRGNTEAFF
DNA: TGTGCCACCAGCGACCCCAGGGGGAACACTGAAGCTTTCTTT

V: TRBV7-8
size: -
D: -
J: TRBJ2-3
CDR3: CASSFQVSGRTDTQYF
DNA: TGTGCCAGCAGCTTCCAAGTCAGCGGGCGCACAGATACGCAGTATTTT

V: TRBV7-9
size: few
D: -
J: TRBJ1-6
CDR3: CASSSGHGNSPLHF
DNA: TGTGCCAGCAGCTCGGGACACGGCAATTCACCCCTCCACTTT

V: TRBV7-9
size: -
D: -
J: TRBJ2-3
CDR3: CASSPLWDTDTQYF
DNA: TGTGCCAGCAGCCCACTGTGGGACACAGATACGCAGTATTTT

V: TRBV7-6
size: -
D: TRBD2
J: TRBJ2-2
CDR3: CASSLERGGANTGELFF
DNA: TGTGCCAGCAGCTTAGAGCGGGGCGGCGCGAACACCGGGGAGCTGTTTTTT

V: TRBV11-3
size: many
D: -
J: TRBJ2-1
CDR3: CASSPFRGSYNEQFF
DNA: TGTGCCAGCAGCCCCTTCCGGGGGTCCTACAATGAGCAGTTCTTC

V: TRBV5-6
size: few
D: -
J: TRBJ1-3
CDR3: CASSLVSSGNTIYF
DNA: TGTGCCAGCAGCTTGGTGAGCTCTGGAAACACCATATATTTT

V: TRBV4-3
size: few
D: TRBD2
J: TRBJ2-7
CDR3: CASSQDRTSGGSYEQYF
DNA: TGCGCCAGCAGCCAAGACCGGACTAGCGGGGGATCCTACGAGCAGTACTTC

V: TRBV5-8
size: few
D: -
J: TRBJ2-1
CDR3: CASSLKGYNEQFF
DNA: TGTGCCAGCAGCTTGAAAGGCTACAATGAGCAGTTCTTC

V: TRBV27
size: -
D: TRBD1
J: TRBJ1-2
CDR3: CASRRDSKGYGYTF
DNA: TGTGCCAGCAGAAGGGACAGTAAGGGCTATGGCTACACCTTC

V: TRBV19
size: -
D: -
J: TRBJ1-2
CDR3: CASTGSQEIYGYTF
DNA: TGTGCCAGTACCGGGTCACAGGAGATCTATGGCTACACCTTC

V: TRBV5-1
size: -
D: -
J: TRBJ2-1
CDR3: CASSLDGQSSYNEQFF
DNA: TGCGCCAGCAGCCTGGACGGACAGTCTTCCTACAATGAGCAGTTCTTC

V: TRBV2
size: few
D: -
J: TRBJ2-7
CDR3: CASSYTGEQYF
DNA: TGTGCCAGCAGTTATACAGGCGAGCAGTACTTC

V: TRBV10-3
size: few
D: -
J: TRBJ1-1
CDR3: CAISETSGEATEAFF
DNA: TGTGCCATCAGTGAGACCTCAGGGGAGGCCACTGAAGCTTTCTTT

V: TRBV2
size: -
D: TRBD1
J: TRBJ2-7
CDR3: CASRTDRGSAYEQYF
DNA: TGTGCCAGCAGGACGGACAGGGGGTCAGCCTACGAGCAGTACTTC

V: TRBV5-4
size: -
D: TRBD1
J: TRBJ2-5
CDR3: CASSLGTGRETQYF
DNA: TGTGCCAGCAGCTTGGGGACAGGACGAGAGACCCAGTACTTC